The present T cell receptor (beta chain) was sequenced within a study (dated by TCRdb to between 2022 and 2023). Here is what the overall study found, with its caveats: According to the authors, more investigation is needed, including longitudinal sampling and evaluation of a control group.

Survey-level sequencing on the immunoSEQ platform was used to profile the TCR beta chain repertoires. Concerning the study's data processing: Repertoire diversity was measured with the inverse Simpson index, and CDR3 amino acid length spectratypes and V-J pairing frequencies were compared. To annotate clonotypes specific to SARS-CoV-2, CMV, influenza A and EBV, TCR beta CDR3 sequences were compared against VDJdb. Held by TCRdb, this immuneACCESS table contains in-frame sequences only and omits some clones. Under half of the omission traces to an unresolved V gene where checked; the cause of the rest is unknown. Clone size and V and J calls were adopted from that table, with D and trimming inferred from the DNA. Recorded for this sample are about 68,000 clones; 80% to 95% of them occurred a single time. The ten largest clones represent roughly 4.5% of the sample. PBMCs were isolated from peripheral blood, and genomic DNA from unsorted PBMCs was used for TCR beta sequencing.

Regarding this clone: It has no known antigen specificity. One base away there is no much larger clone; base qualities are not given.

Measured from the cysteine to the phenylalanine, the CDR3 is 15 residues long. Only CDR3 DNA remains: 45 bases, in frame from the first base. V is pared back by 1 base and J by 0 bases, with 7 bases lying between the germline termini. Sequences MGHRA (CDR1) and YSYEKL (CDR2) are obtained from the germline V gene. This chain is built from TRBV4-1 and TRBJ2-1; no D segment can be confidently identified. Sequenced: PBMCs. This receptor was taken from a man aged 35-49 years with rheumatoid arthritis. At the DNA level, the sequence is TGCGCCAGCAGCCAAGGTCCTAGCTCCTACAATGAGCAGTTCTTC. This codes for CASSQGPSSYNEQFF.